These 10 T cell receptor beta chains were sequenced from one sample in a study of T cell clones after liver transplantation. Assay used: immunoSEQ multiplex PCR; TCRdb lists only in-frame clones, some missing. Of about 53,000 clones in the sample, around 84% were seen once. Sequenced material: CD4+ T cells from blood, taken before liver transplant. These receptors came from a human donor who received a liver transplant.

The CDR3, as DNA: TGCGCCAGCAGCTTGGAACCCAGGAACGAGCAGTACTTC. Protein: CASSLEPRNEQYF. The chain carries TRBV5-1 and TRBJ2-7; no reliable D call. Per germline, CDR1 SGHRS and CDR2 YFSETQ. Between the trimmed V and J ends, which lost 0 bases and 5 bases, there was a span of 9 bases. The CDR3 has 13 amino acids.

The chain carries TRBV7-9 and TRBJ1-1, with D unclear. Germline V lookup: CDR1 SEHNR, CDR2 FQNEAQ (reference sequence). The CDR3 consists of 13 residues. V was clipped by 5 bases and J by 4 bases, with 11 bases between them. Here the CDR3 reads CASSLESRTEAFF. CDR3 nucleotides: TGTGCCAGCAGCCTGGAGAGCCGCACTGAAGCTTTCTTT.

CDR3 region: CASSLYEHSGNTIYF. The CDR3 nucleotides read TGTGCCAGCAGCTTATATGAGCACTCTGGAAACACCATATATTTT. The V and J genes are TRBV7-2 and TRBJ1-3, with D uncertain. Germline-derived CDR1 and CDR2 are SGHTA and FQGNSA. V was cut by 2 bases and J by 0 bases, with 8 bases left in between. The CDR3 runs 15 residues.

The chain employs TRBV28 and TRBJ2-5; D gene ambiguous. CDR3 length: 13 amino acids. V was clipped by 5 bases and J by 5 bases, with 12 bases between them. CDR1 is MDHEN, CDR2 SYDVKM, per germline. CDR3 DNA sequence: TGTGCCAGCAGTCACCCTTCTGGGGAGACCCAGTACTTC. Amino acids: CASSHPSGETQYF.

V is TRBV10-3 and J is TRBJ1-2, with D unresolved. The germline V and J ends were trimmed by 0 bases and 8 bases, with 7 bases remaining between them. The CDR3 has 12 amino acids. CDR1 and CDR2 from the germline V gene are ENHRY and SYGVKD. This CDR3 is CAISESLEGYTF. CDR3 nucleotide sequence: TGTGCCATCAGTGAGTCTTTAGAGGGCTACACCTTC.

The chain carries TRBV2 and TRBJ1-5, with a possible D match to TRBD1 (6 bases). The CDR3 consists of 15 residues. V shed 4 bases and J shed 8 bases, with 18 bases lying between them. CDR1 and CDR2 from the germline V gene are SNHLY and FYNNEI. CDR3 region: CASSARTAKGEPQHF. CDR3 DNA: TGTGCCAGCAGTGCCCGGACAGCCAAAGGGGAGCCCCAGCATTTT.

This clone turned up a few times. The chain uses TRBV4-1 and TRBJ2-5; 7 bases match TRBD1. Trimming cost V 0 bases and J 3 bases; bases outside gene matches: 10. This CDR3 has 17 residues. Germline V CDR1 and CDR2: MGHRA, YSYEKL. The CDR3 DNA reads as TGCGCCAGCAGCCAAGATACGTTGACAGGGCGGAAAGAGACCCAGTACTTC. It is translated as CASSQDTLTGRKETQYF.

V is TRBV18 and J is TRBJ1-4, with unresolved D. Germline V gene lookup returns CDR1 KGHSH and CDR2 LQKENI. The CDR3 runs 16 residues. V dropped 2 bases and J dropped 3 bases, with 13 bases sitting between them. The CDR3 DNA sequence: TGTGCCAGCTCACCAGACAAAGGGATCGCTAATGAAAAACTGTTTTTT. Encoded protein: CASSPDKGIANEKLFF.

The rearrangement uses TRBV9 and TRBJ2-1; D is perhaps TRBD1 or TRBD2 (7 bases each). The CDR3 has 15 amino acids. V was cut by 4 bases and J by 6 bases, with 17 bases left in between. The germline gives CDR1 SGDLS, CDR2 YYNGEE. CDR3: CASSLLAGGVNEQFF. The CDR3 coding sequence is TGTGCCAGCAGCCTCTTGGCAGGGGGGGTCAATGAGCAGTTCTTC.

V and J are TRBV11-3 and TRBJ2-1; 7 nucleotides align to TRBD2. J was trimmed by 9 bases and V by 5 bases; bases with no gene match: 10. CDR1 is SGHNT and CDR2 is YENEEA in the germline V gene. This CDR3 contains 14 residues. CDR3 residues: CASSVRRENAEQFF. The CDR3 DNA is TGTGCCAGCAGCGTACGGCGGGAGAACGCTGAGCAGTTCTTC.